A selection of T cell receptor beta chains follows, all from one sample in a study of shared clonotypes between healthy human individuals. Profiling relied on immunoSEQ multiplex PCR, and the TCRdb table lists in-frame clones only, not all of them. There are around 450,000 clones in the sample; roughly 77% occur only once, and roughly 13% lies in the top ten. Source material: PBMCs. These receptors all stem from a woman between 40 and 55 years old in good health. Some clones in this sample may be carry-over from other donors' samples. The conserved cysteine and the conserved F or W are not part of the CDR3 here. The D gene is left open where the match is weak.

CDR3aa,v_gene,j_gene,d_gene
ASSGTGLADETQY,TRBV10-1,TRBJ2-5,TRBD2
ASSSGTGELF,TRBV11-3,TRBJ2-2,.
ASSPGLTNEQY,TRBV5-4,TRBJ2-7,.
ASSSDRVNTEAF,TRBV4-2,TRBJ1-1,TRBD1
ASRVAGGINEQF,TRBV19,TRBJ2-1,TRBD2
ASSDRRAVPSTDTQY,TRBV6-1,TRBJ2-3,.
ASSPYRGSNEKLF,TRBV14,TRBJ1-4,TRBD1
SVGGSGSREQF,TRBV29-1,TRBJ2-1,TRBD2
ASSLRLAGTYEQY,TRBV11-2,TRBJ2-7,TRBD2
ASSLGGLGGQAGELF,TRBV5-1,TRBJ2-2,.
ASSLGTANEKLF,TRBV7-9,TRBJ1-4,TRBD1
ASSLARIGELF,TRBV10-1,TRBJ2-2,.
AWRLGGVYEQY,TRBV30,TRBJ2-7,.
ASSIPRGLREQY,TRBV28,TRBJ2-7,TRBD1
ASSDLLPGLSAQY,TRBV19,TRBJ2-5,.
ASSPGTGIGNTIY,TRBV14,TRBJ1-3,.
ASSPLAGRRYEQY,TRBV6-5,TRBJ2-7,TRBD2
ASSRPLVTSGSNEQF,TRBV4-1,TRBJ2-1,TRBD2
AWSETGPEQY,TRBV30,.,.
ASVAQAGEQF,TRBV28,TRBJ2-1,.
SVEADRAGYYEQY,TRBV29-1,TRBJ2-7,TRBD1
ASSPIQGADEKLF,TRBV5-1,TRBJ1-4,TRBD1
ASSLLAGGTDTQY,TRBV11-2,TRBJ2-3,TRBD2
ASSLSGTSYEQY,TRBV7-9,TRBJ2-7,.
ASSPRGGQGDEQY,TRBV11-2,.,TRBD1
ASSEFPVGELF,TRBV6-1,TRBJ2-2,.
ASSLGPNTQGTEAF,TRBV5-5,TRBJ1-1,.
ASRDNGYEQY,TRBV27,.,.
AWSPGTGGFYNSPLH,TRBV30,TRBJ1-6,.
ASSIKGQPYEQY,TRBV19,TRBJ2-7,.
ASSMGQERKGYT,TRBV19,TRBJ1-2,TRBD1
ASSIPGRRNEKLF,TRBV19,TRBJ1-4,.
SVAQGVYGYT,TRBV29-1,TRBJ1-2,TRBD1
ASSQGWPNEKLF,TRBV5-6,TRBJ1-4,.
ASSGTGGQTGELF,TRBV2,TRBJ2-2,TRBD1
ASSFLGREGANEQF,TRBV27,TRBJ2-1,TRBD2
ASSEGEETAEAF,TRBV6-1,TRBJ1-1,.
ASSPRGGPSEETQY,TRBV7-9,TRBJ2-5,.
ASRRDETQY,TRBV2,TRBJ2-5,.
ASSLALAREQY,TRBV11-3,TRBJ2-7,TRBD2
ASSLRGVGSYEQY,TRBV7-8,.,.
ASRTHGILYGYT,TRBV6-1,TRBJ1-2,.
ASSNSWRELYEQY,TRBV7-9,TRBJ2-7,TRBD2
ASRSGGQGFADTQY,TRBV5-1,TRBJ2-3,TRBD1
ASSEGDREAVETQY,TRBV2,TRBJ2-5,.
AISEISRGARDTQY,TRBV10-3,TRBJ2-3,.
ASSQRDNYGYT,TRBV4-1,TRBJ1-2,.
ASTKGADTEAF,TRBV2,TRBJ1-1,TRBD1
STSGTSGNTDTQY,TRBV29-1,TRBJ2-3,TRBD2
ASSQVGRSTEAF,TRBV4-1,TRBJ1-1,.